The 30 T cell receptor beta chains listed next were all sequenced from one sample in a study of T-cell reconstitution after alpha-beta-depleted transplantation in children (dated by TCRdb to the mid-2010s). Library prep was done by PCR. TCRdb shows the sequencer as Illumina HiSeq 2500. To normalize quantification of the TCRbeta repertoire, the TCR libraries were built with molecular barcoding that relied on unique molecular identifiers. TCRdb redid the processing of the public reads, applying fastp at Q25 and MiXCR, and retained in-frame beta chains. Every distinct CDR3 protein forms one entry, paired with its most common genes and DNA. Across this sample there are 200,000 to 300,000 distinct CDR3 sequences, with 12% seen only once. The biggest ten clones account for 2% to 3% of the sample. The source material was PBMCs from the stem cell graft donor, sampled from the stem cell graft. These receptors were obtained from a human donor who donated a stem cell graft to a child with acute lymphoblastic leukemia.

The chain combines TRBV20-1 with TRBJ2-2; possibly TRBD1 for D (6 bases). CDR1 is DFQATT and CDR2 is SNEGSKA in the germline V gene (reference sequence). V lost 4 bases and J 0 bases, leaving 12 bases between the germline ends. The CDR3 has 15 residues. The CDR3 sequence: CSAINRDANTGELFF. CDR3 coding DNA: TGCAGTGCTATAAACAGGGATGCGAACACCGGGGAGCTGTTTTTT.

This clonotype was recorded many times. J is TRBJ2-1 and V is TRBV20-1; TRBD2 agrees at 8 bases. The germline V gene has CDR1 DFQATT and CDR2 SNEGSKA (reference sequence). This CDR3 has 14 residues. V dropped 3 bases and J dropped 9; count of bases not matched to a gene: 10. CDR3 amino acids: CSASLRLAYGEQFF. The CDR3 region has the DNA TGCAGTGCTAGTCTCCGACTAGCGTACGGTGAGCAGTTCTTC.

This clonotype has at least ten counts. The chain employs TRBV6-2 or TRBV6-3 and TRBJ2-2; no clear D. Per germline, CDR1 MNHEY and CDR2 SVGEGT. The V end was cut by 8 bases, the J end by 6 bases, with 16 bases between. CDR3 length equals 14 residues. The DNA of the CDR3 is TGTGCCAGCGGCCCAGACTTTTCTCCCGGGGAGCTGTTTTTT. Its translation: CASGPDFSPGELFF.

This clonotype was found a few times. This CDR3 reads CASSVQGGGETQYF. The CDR3 region has the DNA TGTGCCAGCAGCGTTCAGGGGGGAGGAGAGACCCAGTACTTC. V is TRBV11-2 and J is TRBJ2-5; D may be TRBD1 (7 bases). Germline V lookup: CDR1 SGHAT, CDR2 FQNNGV. Trimming removed 5 bases from V and 4 bases from J, with 14 bases in between. The CDR3 totals 14 residues.

In this sample, this clonotype turned up a few times. The chain uses TRBV6-5 and TRBJ2-1, with D perhaps being TRBD1 or TRBD2 (5 bases each). The CDR3 loop spans 15 amino acids. Per the germline V gene, CDR1 is MNHEY and CDR2 is SVGAGI. Trimming removed 0 bases from V and 8 bases from J, with 14 bases in between. The CDR3 is CASSYSRTPGHEQFF. DNA for the CDR3: TGTGCCAGCAGTTACTCCCGAACCCCGGGGCATGAGCAGTTCTTC.

This clonotype has a count of ten or more. CDR3 region: CASSEARFGQGRVSTSNQPQHF. The CDR3 region has the DNA TGTGCCAGCAGTGAAGCCCGGTTTGGACAGGGAAGAGTAAGTACGAGCAATCAGCCCCAGCATTTT. The rearrangement uses TRBV2 and TRBJ1-5; 8 positions match TRBD1. Germline V CDR1 and CDR2: SNHLY, FYNNEI. There are 22 residues in the CDR3. The trim removed 0 bases at V and 1 base at J, leaving 20 bases unmatched.

The J gene is TRBJ2-5, the V gene TRBV7-2; D gene ambiguous. The CDR3 runs to 13 residues. V was pared by 6 bases and J by 4 bases, with 12 bases between. From germline, CDR1 is SGHTA and CDR2 FQGNSA. CDR3 sequence: CASRLVQTETQYF. CDR3 nucleotide sequence: TGTGCCAGCAGACTGGTACAGACAGAGACCCAGTACTTC. Full variable domain (rest looked up from reference TRBV7-2 and TRBJ2-5): GAGVSQSPSNKVTEKGKDVELRCDPISGHTALYWYRQSLGQGLEFLIYFQGNSAPDKSGLPSDRFSAERTGGSVSTLTIQRTQQEDSAVYLCASRLVQTETQYFGPGTRLLVL.

This clonotype was seen repeatedly, ten times or more. The chain employs TRBV29-1 and TRBJ1-4, with D hard to call. V was trimmed by 7 bases and J by 0 bases, leaving 9 bases between them. Germline assignment: CDR1 SQVTM and CDR2 ANQGSEA. The CDR3 is 13 amino acids. In DNA form, the CDR3 reads TGCAGCGGCGGAGAGGCAACTAATGAAAAACTGTTTTTT. Translating it yields CSGGEATNEKLFF.

This clonotype was counted at least ten times. The rearrangement joins TRBV4-2 to TRBJ2-7; TRBD2 is a possible D gene (5 bases). Germline loops: CDR1 LGHNA, CDR2 YNFKEQ. This CDR3 is 15 amino acids long. The V and J ends lost 1 base and 0 bases respectively, with 10 bases between them. CDR3 in DNA: TGTGCCAGCAGCCAAGGTGAGGGAAGCTCCTACGAGCAGTACTTC. It yields the protein CASSQGEGSSYEQYF.

This clonotype has at least ten counts. This rearrangement joins TRBV6-2 or TRBV6-3 to TRBJ2-1; 8 bases line up with TRBD1. Trimming cost V 7 bases and J 6 bases; bases outside gene matches: 11. This CDR3 spans 15 amino acids. CDR1 is MNHEY and CDR2 is SVGEGT in the germline V gene. The CDR3 DNA is TGTGCCAGCACCAACAGGGGGTATGGTGGCAATGAGCAGTTCTTC. It specifies CASTNRGYGGNEQFF.

The table lists this clonotype with many counts. The genes are TRBV6-1 and TRBJ2-1; 11 bases match TRBD2. V lost 3 bases, J lost 2 bases, and 0 bases stayed unmatched. Germline values: CDR1 MNHNS, CDR2 SASEGT. CDR3 length: 15 amino acids. The CDR3 reads CASSDSGGAYNEQFF. In DNA form, the CDR3 reads TGTGCCAGCAGTGATAGCGGGGGGGCCTACAATGAGCAGTTCTTC.

This clonotype has ten or more counts. This chain connects TRBV5-1 to TRBJ2-2, with 8 positions matching TRBD1. After removal of 4 bases from V and 5 bases from J, the junction contained 10 bases not matched to a gene. Germline V gene data show CDR1 as SGHRS and CDR2 as YFSETQ. The CDR3 totals 16 residues. This CDR3 reads CASSAQGALRTGELFF. The CDR3 DNA follows: TGCGCCAGCAGCGCCCAGGGGGCTCTCCGTACCGGGGAGCTGTTTTTT.

V gene TRBV4-1 combines with J gene TRBJ1-3, with TRBD1 matching over 10 bases. The germline V gene has CDR1 MGHRA and CDR2 YSYEKL. The trim removed 4 bases at V and 4 bases at J, leaving 22 bases unmatched. The CDR3 is made up of 21 amino acids. CDR3 sequence: CASSRQRVLTGGLSGGNTIYF. The CDR3 nucleotides are TGCGCCAGCAGCCGTCAAAGGGTCCTGACAGGGGGCCTATCGGGAGGAAACACCATATATTTT.

There are many counts of this clonotype. This chain uses TRBV4-2 with TRBJ2-2, with 14 bases aligning to TRBD2. V shed 4 bases, J shed 7 bases, and the junction held 8 bases outside the gene matches. The germline V gene has CDR1 LGHNA and CDR2 YNFKEQ. The CDR3 extends over 17 amino acids. The CDR3 DNA follows: TGTGCCAGCAGCCCCGAGACTAGCGGGGGGGCCGGCGGGGAGCTGTTTTTT. It translates to CASSPETSGGAGGELFF.

This sequence joins TRBV20-1 and TRBJ2-1; 7 bases fit TRBD1. This CDR3 region has 14 residues. V lost 7 bases and J lost 9; bases outside the gene matches: 15. Germline CDR1 and CDR2: DFQATT and SNEGSKA (reference sequence). This CDR3 reads CSVDRENHLGEQFF. DNA of the CDR3: TGCAGTGTCGACAGGGAAAACCACTTAGGTGAGCAGTTCTTC.

This clonotype was detected ten times or more. The chain recombines TRBV27 with TRBJ2-1, with 7 bases aligning to TRBD1. The CDR3 has 14 residues. Germline assignment: CDR1 MNHEY and CDR2 SMNVEV (reference sequence). V gave up 3 bases and J gave up 5 bases; unmatched junction bases: 4. CDR3 residues: CASSLQGTDNEQFF. In DNA, the CDR3 is TGTGCCAGCAGTTTGCAGGGGACAGACAATGAGCAGTTCTTC.

In this sample, this clonotype turned up many times. This chain connects TRBV6-2 or TRBV6-3 to TRBJ1-1; D remains unclear. The CDR3 totals 11 residues. Trimming shortened V by 6 bases and J by 6 bases, and 8 bases separated the two germline ends. Germline V gene sequence: CDR1 MNHEY, CDR2 SVGEGT. The CDR3 protein is CASSWVAEAFF. The DNA of the CDR3 is TGTGCCAGCAGCTGGGTAGCTGAAGCTTTCTTT.

This clonotype has ten or more counts. V is TRBV29-1 and J is TRBJ1-1, with D perhaps TRBD1 (6 bases). Trimming removed 3 bases from V and 4 bases from J, with 12 bases in between. The CDR3 covers 13 residues. Germline CDR1 is SQVTM and CDR2 is ANQGSEA. Written as DNA, the CDR3 is TGCAGCGTTGACTCCGGCAGGGGCACTGAAGCTTTCTTT. This gives the protein CSVDSGRGTEAFF. The entire variable domain, with the rest obtained from reference TRBV29-1 and TRBJ1-1, is as follows: SAVISQKPSRDICQRGTSLTIQCQVDSQVTMMFWYRQQPGQSLTLIATANQGSEATYESGFVIDKFPISRPNLTFSTLTVSNMSPEDSSIYLCSVDSGRGTEAFFGQGTRLTVV.

This clonotype appeared many times. The CDR3 DNA reads as TGTGCCAGCAGCTTGATTGGAGGTACTGAAGCTTTCTTT. This encodes CASSLIGGTEAFF. The chain uses TRBV5-8 and TRBJ1-1, with D unclear. CDR3 length equals 13 residues. Trimming took 1 base from V and 5 from J, leaving 9 bases between them. Germline CDR1 and CDR2: SGHTS and YDEGEE.

This clonotype was seen repeatedly, ten times or more. The chain carries TRBV12-3 or TRBV12-4 and TRBJ2-7, with 14 bases identical to TRBD2. The ends lost 7 bases at V and 3 bases at J; junction bases unmatched: 14. The CDR3 is made up of 18 amino acids. Here the CDR3 reads CASTPQGLAGEWFYEQYF. The CDR3 DNA reads as TGTGCCAGCACCCCCCAGGGACTAGCGGGAGAGTGGTTCTACGAGCAGTACTTC.

This clonotype was recorded at least ten times. This chain joins TRBV5-6 and TRBJ1-1, with unresolved D. The CDR3 runs 13 residues. Germline assignment: CDR1 SGHDT and CDR2 YYEEEE. The germline V and J ends were trimmed by 0 bases and 4 bases, with 7 bases remaining between them. CDR3 DNA sequence: TGTGCCAGCAGCTTGGTTGGGTTCACTGAAGCTTTCTTT. Translation gives CASSLVGFTEAFF.

On this clonotype itself: This may be a read error: a much more frequent sequence differs by one nucleotide. V is TRBV19 and J is TRBJ1-1; no clear D. V was cut by 8 bases and J by 6 bases, with 13 bases left in between. Germline CDR1 reads LNHDA; CDR2 reads SQIVND (reference sequence). CDR3 length: 12 amino acids. The CDR3 loop is CASGAADAEAFF. The CDR3 coding sequence is TGTGCCAGTGGTGCGGCGGACGCTGAAGCTTTCTTT.

This clonotype was observed many times. The genes are TRBV10-3 and TRBJ2-7; maybe TRBD1 (6 bases). In germline, CDR1 is ENHRY, CDR2 SYGVKD. The CDR3 extends over 13 amino acids. Trimming shortened V by 8 bases and J by 0 bases, and 11 bases separated the two germline ends. CDR3 in DNA: TGTGCCATCTCCGGGACATACTCCTACGAGCAGTACTTC. Encoded protein: CAISGTYSYEQYF.

This clonotype has a count of ten or more. The chain joins TRBV30 to TRBJ1-6; 7 bases align to TRBD1. The CDR3 contains 16 residues. V trimming: 2 bases; J trimming: 4 bases; junction bases outside the gene matches: 8. Germline V gives CDR1 GTSNPN, CDR2 SVGIG (reference sequence). The CDR3 DNA follows: TGTGCCTGGAGTCGAAGAGGGACAGCGTATAATTCACCCCTCCACTTT. Its translation: CAWSRRGTAYNSPLHF.

This clonotype has ten or more counts. CDR3 DNA sequence: TGCGCCAGCAGCCAAGGGGAAGGGGGGCCCCGGCGTACAGATACGCAGTATTTT. Protein product: CASSQGEGGPRRTDTQYF. The V gene is TRBV4-3, the J gene TRBJ2-3, with D perhaps matching TRBD1 or TRBD2 (6 bases each). There are 18 residues in the CDR3. Trimming stripped 1 base from V and 3 bases from J, with 20 bases between. Germline CDR1 reads LGHNA; CDR2 reads YSLEER.

As regards this clonotype: Being one base from a much bigger clone, this may be a read error. Because it lacks the conserved phenylalanine or tryptophan at the end, this CDR3 is likely a read error. The J gene is TRBJ2-3, the V gene TRBV28, with TRBD2 as a possible D gene (6 bases). The CDR3 contains 12 residues. V was shortened by 3 bases and J by 11 bases, with 12 bases between the two germline ends. Germline V gives CDR1 MDHEN, CDR2 SYDVKM. The DNA for the CDR3 is TGTGCCAGCAGTTTGGGCGGGACCCTGCAGTATTCT. The encoded protein is CASSLGGTLQYS.

On this clonotype: This may come from a read error, since a much larger clone is one base off. The chain uses TRBV5-1 and TRBJ1-1; 7 bases fit TRBD1. Germline CDR1 is SGHRS and CDR2 is YFSETQ. This CDR3 comprises 18 residues. V gave up 6 bases and J gave up 2 bases; unmatched junction bases: 19. CDR3 loop: CASTFLKTPGQKNTEAFF. CDR3 nucleotides: TGCGCCAGCACCTTTCTAAAGACTCCGGGACAGAAAAACACTGAAGCTTTCTTT.

This clonotype showed up many times. The chain uses TRBV5-1 and TRBJ1-5; possibly TRBD1 for D (5 bases). Germline V CDR1 and CDR2: SGHRS, YFSETQ. CDR3 length equals 13 residues. Trimming stripped 4 bases from V and 6 bases from J, with 11 bases between. The CDR3 loop is CASSLAGTQPQHF. Written as DNA, the CDR3 is TGCGCCAGCAGCCTGGCAGGGACTCAGCCCCAGCATTTT.

This clonotype was counted between two and nine times. The chain has TRBV20-1 and TRBJ1-5; 7 bases align to TRBD1. The CDR3 spans 12 residues. Germline lookup yields CDR1 DFQATT and CDR2 SNEGSKA (reference sequence). Trimming at V came to 6 bases and at J to 5 bases, leaving 4 bases not matched to a gene. The CDR3: CSASQGDQPQHF. For the CDR3, the DNA is TGCAGTGCCAGCCAGGGGGATCAGCCCCAGCATTTT.

This clonotype was detected ten times or more. The rearrangement uses TRBV5-1 and TRBJ1-1; the D is unclear. Germline lookup yields CDR1 SGHRS and CDR2 YFSETQ. V was pared by 4 bases and J by 4 bases, with 17 bases between. CDR3 length: 15 amino acids. CDR3 bases: TGCGCCAGCAGCCCCCTAGAAGGTTCCGGCACTGAAGCTTTCTTT. It specifies CASSPLEGSGTEAFF.